This T cell receptor (beta chain) was sequenced in a study of CD4 and CD8 cells across lung adenocarcinoma regions. Trimming shortened V by 1 base and J by 5 bases, and 14 bases separated the two germline ends. The germline V gene has CDR1 SGHVS and CDR2 FNYEAQ. CDR3 size: 15 residues. TCRdb redid the calling of the PCR reads with MiXCR, one entry per CDR3 protein. The sample includes several thousand distinct CDR3 sequences, about half of them seen just once. The patients had localized lung adenocarcinoma, a non-small cell subtype. This sequence was found in a female donor with lung adenocarcinoma. The CD4 and CD8 labels of this study may be unreliable. The material sequenced was CD4+ T cells from the center of a lung tumor. The V and J genes are TRBV7-6 and TRBJ2-5, with D tentatively TRBD2 (6 bases). Here the CDR3 reads CASSLGGVPRETQYF. CDR3 DNA: TGTGCCAGCAGCTTAGGGGGGGTTCCCCGGGAGACCCAGTACTTC.